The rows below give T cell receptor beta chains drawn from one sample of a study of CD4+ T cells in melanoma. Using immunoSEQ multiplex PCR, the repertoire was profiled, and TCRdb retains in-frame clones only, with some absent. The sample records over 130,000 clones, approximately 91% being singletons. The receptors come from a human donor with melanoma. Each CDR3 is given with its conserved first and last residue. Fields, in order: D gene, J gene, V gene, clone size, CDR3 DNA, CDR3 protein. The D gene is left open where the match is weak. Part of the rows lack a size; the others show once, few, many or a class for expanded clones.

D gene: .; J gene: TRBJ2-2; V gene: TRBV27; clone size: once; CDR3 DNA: TGTGCCACCCGAATGGGGCGGAACACCGGGGAGCTGTTTTTT; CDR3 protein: CATRMGRNTGELFF
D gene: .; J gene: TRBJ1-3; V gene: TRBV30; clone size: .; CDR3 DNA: TGTGCCTGGACCGAGGGAGGGTTGGGCTCTGGAAACACCATATATTTT; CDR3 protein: CAWTEGGLGSGNTIYF
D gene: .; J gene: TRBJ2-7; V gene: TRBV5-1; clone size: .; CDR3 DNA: TGCGCCAGCAGCTTGGCCCCTCGGACGCGCGAGCAGTACTTC; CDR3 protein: CASSLAPRTREQYF
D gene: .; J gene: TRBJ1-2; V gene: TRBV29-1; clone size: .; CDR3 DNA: TGCAGCGTTGAAGATAAGCCCCTGGCGGGCCGCTATGGCTACACCTTC; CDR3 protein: CSVEDKPLAGRYGYTF
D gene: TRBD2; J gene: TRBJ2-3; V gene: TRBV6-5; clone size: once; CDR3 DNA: TGTGCCAGCAGTCCTAGCGGTAGCACAGATACGCAGTATTTT; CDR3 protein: CASSPSGSTDTQYF
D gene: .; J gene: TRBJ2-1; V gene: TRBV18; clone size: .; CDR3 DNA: TGTGCCAGCTCACCACCGGAGTCCTCCGATGAGCAGTTCTTC; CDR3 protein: CASSPPESSDEQFF
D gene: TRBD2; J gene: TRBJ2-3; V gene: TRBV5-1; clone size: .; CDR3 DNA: TGCGCCAGCAGCGTAGCGGGGGGCACAGATACGCAGTATTTT; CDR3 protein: CASSVAGGTDTQYF
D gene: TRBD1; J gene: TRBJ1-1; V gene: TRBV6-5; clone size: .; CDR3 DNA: TGTGCCAGCAGGTCACAGGGGGCGGGGGAAGCTTTCTTT; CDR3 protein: CASRSQGAGEAFF
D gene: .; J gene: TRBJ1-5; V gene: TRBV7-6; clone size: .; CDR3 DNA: TGTGCCAGCAGCTTACTCCAAGGAGCGGATCAGCCCCAGCATTTT; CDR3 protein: CASSLLQGADQPQHF
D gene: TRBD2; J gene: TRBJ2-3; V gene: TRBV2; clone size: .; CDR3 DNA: TGTGCCAGCAGCTTAGCGGGGGGGTCCTCCACAGATACGCAGTATTTT; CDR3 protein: CASSLAGGSSTDTQYF
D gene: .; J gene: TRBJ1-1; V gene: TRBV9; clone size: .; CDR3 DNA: TGTGCCAGCAGCGCAGGGTTGGGGAACACTGAAGCTTTCTTT; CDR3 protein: CASSAGLGNTEAFF
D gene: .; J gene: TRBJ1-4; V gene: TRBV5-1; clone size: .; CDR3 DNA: TGCGCCAGCAGCTTAACCGGACCGGAGTCTGAAAAACTGTTTTTT; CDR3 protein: CASSLTGPESEKLFF
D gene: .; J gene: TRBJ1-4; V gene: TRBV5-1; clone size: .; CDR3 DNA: TGCGCCAGCAATGCAGGCGGGAATGAAAAACTGTTTTTT; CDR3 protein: CASNAGGNEKLFF
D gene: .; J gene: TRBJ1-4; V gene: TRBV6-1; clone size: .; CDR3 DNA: TGTGCCAGCGGGTTAACTAATGAAAAACTGTTTTTT; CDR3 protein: CASGLTNEKLFF
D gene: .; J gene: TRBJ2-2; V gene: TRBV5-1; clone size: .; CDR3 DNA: TGCGCCAGCAGCTTGGGGGCCGGGTCCGGGGAGCTGTTTTTT; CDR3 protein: CASSLGAGSGELFF
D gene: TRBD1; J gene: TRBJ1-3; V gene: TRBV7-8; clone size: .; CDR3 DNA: TGTGCCAGCAGCTTCGCGACAGGGGGCACTGGAAACACCATATATTTT; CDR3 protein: CASSFATGGTGNTIYF
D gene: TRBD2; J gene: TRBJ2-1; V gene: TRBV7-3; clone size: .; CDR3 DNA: TGTGCCAGCAGCCCACTGGGGGGGACGAAGTTCTTC; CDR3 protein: CASSPLGGTKFF
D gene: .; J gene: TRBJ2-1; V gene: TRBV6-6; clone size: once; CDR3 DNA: TGTGCCAGCAGACGGGACTTACTTTACAATGAGCAGTTCTTC; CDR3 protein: CASRRDLLYNEQFF
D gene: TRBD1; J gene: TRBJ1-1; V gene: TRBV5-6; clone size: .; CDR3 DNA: TGTGCCAGCAGCTTGTATCGGGACAGGGGATTTAGGGAAGCTTTCTTT; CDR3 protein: CASSLYRDRGFREAFF
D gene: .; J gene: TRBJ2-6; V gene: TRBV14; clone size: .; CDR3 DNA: TGTGCCAGCAGCCAAGGGGGATACTCTGGGGCCAACGTCCTGACTTTC; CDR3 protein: CASSQGGYSGANVLTF
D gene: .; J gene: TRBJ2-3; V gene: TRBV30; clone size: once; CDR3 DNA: TGTGCCTGGAGTGTGGGGGGCGCCGGGGATACGCAGTATTTT; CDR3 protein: CAWSVGGAGDTQYF
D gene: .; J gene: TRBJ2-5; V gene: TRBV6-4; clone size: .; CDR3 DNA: TGTGCCAGCGGAGCAACAGGGAGCACACAAGAGACCCAGTACTTC; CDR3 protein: CASGATGSTQETQYF
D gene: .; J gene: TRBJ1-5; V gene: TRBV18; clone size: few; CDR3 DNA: TGTGCCAGCTCACCAGAGCAGGGTGCTCAGCCCCAGCATTTT; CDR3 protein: CASSPEQGAQPQHF
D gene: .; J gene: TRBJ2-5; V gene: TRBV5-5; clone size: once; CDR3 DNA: TGTGCCAGCAGCTTTAGCGGAGAGACCCAGTACTTC; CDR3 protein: CASSFSGETQYF
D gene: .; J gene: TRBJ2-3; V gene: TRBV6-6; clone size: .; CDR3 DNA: TGTGCCAGCAGTTACTCTTTCACCACAGATACGCAGTATTTT; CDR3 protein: CASSYSFTTDTQYF
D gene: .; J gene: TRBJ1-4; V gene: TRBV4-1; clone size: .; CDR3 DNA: TGCGCCAGCAGGCGGGCAGGGACTAATGAAAAACTGTTTTTT; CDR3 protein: CASRRAGTNEKLFF
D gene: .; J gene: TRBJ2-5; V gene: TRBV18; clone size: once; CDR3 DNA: TGTGCCAGCTCAACTTACCAAGAGACCCAGTACTTC; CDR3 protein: CASSTYQETQYF
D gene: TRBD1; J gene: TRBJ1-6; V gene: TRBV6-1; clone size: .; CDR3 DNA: TGTGCCAGCAGGGGGACAGGGGGATCACCCCTCCACTTT; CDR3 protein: CASRGTGGSPLHF
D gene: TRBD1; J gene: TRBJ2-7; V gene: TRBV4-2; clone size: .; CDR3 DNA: TGTGCCAGCAGCCAAAGTCCGGGACAGAGCTACGAGCAGTACTTC; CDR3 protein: CASSQSPGQSYEQYF
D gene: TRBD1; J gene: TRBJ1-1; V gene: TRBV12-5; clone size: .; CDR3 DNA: TGTGCTAGTGGTTTGGACCAAAACCTCGGACAGGGCTCGCCTGGCGAAGCTTTCTTT; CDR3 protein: CASGLDQNLGQGSPGEAFF
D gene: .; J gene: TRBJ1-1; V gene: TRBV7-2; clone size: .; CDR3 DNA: TGTGCCAGCAGCCCCCAGCGGGGCACTGAAGCTTTCTTT; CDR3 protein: CASSPQRGTEAFF
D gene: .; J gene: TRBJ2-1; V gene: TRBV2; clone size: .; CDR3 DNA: TGTGCCAGCAGTCTGACAGAGCACAAGTACAATGAGCAGTTCTTC; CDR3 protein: CASSLTEHKYNEQFF
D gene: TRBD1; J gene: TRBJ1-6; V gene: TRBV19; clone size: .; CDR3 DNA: TGTGCCAGTAGTGTCGGGGACAGAAGTAATTCACCCCTCCACTTT; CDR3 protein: CASSVGDRSNSPLHF
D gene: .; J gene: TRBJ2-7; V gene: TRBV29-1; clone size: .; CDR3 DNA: TGCAGCGTTGCGCAGGTTGGGGGTGGGCCCTACGAGCAGTACTTC; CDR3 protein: CSVAQVGGGPYEQYF